This T cell receptor (beta chain) was sequenced in a study of cytomegalovirus exposure and HLA in healthy donors (dated by TCRdb to about 2017). Background for the entire study: An earlier analysis of about 530 of the donors reported 276 Gb of sequence data and 117 million unique TCR beta sequences obtained from roughly 170 million T cells. About 310 gigabases of sequencing data and around 87 million unique TCR sequences were included in an early release covering around 650 HLA-typed donors. Of the roughly 400 genotyped donors, over 70% fell in the genetic ancestry cluster associated with self-reported Caucasian donors. The study aimed to test whether signatures of past pathogen exposure could be identified by cataloging public T cell receptors. The study profiled the T cell repertoires of approximately 700 subjects by immunosequencing and related them to cytomegalovirus serostatus. A separate validation cohort of roughly 120 different subjects was used in addition to the roughly 720-subject first cohort. The study combined high-throughput TCR immunosequencing, statistical association of individual TCRs with disease status, and machine learning to predict cytomegalovirus infection status. A later analysis re-analyzed previously published TCR beta repertoires from 650 to 800 donors and added high-resolution HLA genotyping to study TCR occurrence patterns. In the later analysis, no new phenotypic data were used to find candidate immune exposures; instead, reliance was placed on TCR beta sequences and their occurrence across donors. An earlier analysis of 587 of the donors applied high-throughput TCR beta sequencing to assess whether each TCR beta V gene segment acted as functional or pseudogenic. Donor age, sex, ethnicity and CMV serostatus were collected together with the repertoire data. Genome-wide SNP genotypes for about 65% of the roughly 670 donors were used in a later genetic analysis, which treated that subset as a discovery cohort. All discovery cohort repertoires had been generated on a single sequencing platform. HLA typing covered class I and class II loci at four-digit resolution. The number of typed donors differed by locus: about 620-640 for A, B, C, DRB1 and DQB1; some 540 for DQA1; 606 for DPA1; and about 470 for DPB1. About five DR-DQ haplotypes were handled as single units for association and clustering because linkage in the cohort was strong. Among about 390 genotyped donors of the cohort, an average of about 240,000 unique TCR beta nucleotide sequences were sequenced per donor, about a sixth of them non-productive.

Library method: the immunoSEQ multiplex PCR assay. For the multiplex PCR, a mixture combining 60 forward primers for TCR Vbeta segments and 13 reverse primers for TCR Jbeta segments was used. Amplification of the CDR3 region of rearranged TCR beta genes was performed with a multiplex PCR assay on genomic DNA. The amplified TCR beta libraries were sequenced on the Illumina HiSeq System as 87-base-pair reads. As for how the authors treated the data: Across the roughly 670 repertoires, a later analysis counted tens of millions of unique TCR beta chains, 9 million to 14 million of which were shared by at least two donors. To remove PCR and sequencing errors, raw reads were error-corrected and collapsed into unique sequences using a nearest-neighbor algorithm that merged closely related sequences. V, D and J gene segments were assigned by aligning CDR3 sequences to IMGT reference sequences. For a sequence to be retained, at least a six-nucleotide match to both a V gene segment and a J gene segment was required. A rearrangement counted as productive if the CDR3 had no stop codons and remained in frame with V and J, and every other rearrangement counted as non-productive. Following IMGT convention, CDR3 was defined as the stretch from the second conserved V-encoded cysteine up to the conserved J-encoded phenylalanine. The earlier analysis of about 590 of the donors excluded sequences that lacked an unambiguous match to a single V gene segment. In an earlier analysis of a few hundred of the donors, a V segment was called functional when productive rearrangements were above 56.7%, and segregating when the standard deviation between donors exceeded 5%. A statistical classification framework was built to diagnose cytomegalovirus status from the catalog of TCR beta chain sequences. A later analysis assigned V and J genes by comparing TCR nucleotide sequences with IMGT/GENE-DB human TR gene sequences. Using the TCRdist pipeline, a later analysis assigned CDR3 sequences along with most-parsimonious VDJ recombination scenarios. In a later analysis, each TCR beta chain was defined by its CDR3 amino acid sequence together with its V-gene family, and reads without a unique V-gene family were excluded. A later analysis removed 550 to 650 highly shared, low-generation-probability nucleotide sequences to deal with suspected cross-contamination and a sequencing artifact. For each public chain, a later analysis derived a clonal expansion index from normalized ranks of inferred template counts within each repertoire. In a later analysis, generation probabilities were computed using a VDJ recombination model fitted to out-of-frame rearrangements, and the results were checked against IGoR. In a later analysis, hypergeometric tests were used to score TCR-TCR, TCR-HLA and TCR-CMV co-occurrence, with a repertoire-size bias correction applied to TCR pairs. To estimate false discovery rates, a later analysis permuted the HLA or CMV assignments 20 times. In a later analysis, co-occurring TCRs were grouped using DBSCAN, with TCRdist sequence similarity added in when clustering inside HLA-allele-positive subsets. Repertoires with fewer than 30,000 or more than 120,000 public chains, plus five repertoires with anomalous nucleotide sharing, were excluded from co-occurrence clustering. Entries here come from immuneACCESS through TCRdb and include only in-frame sequences with V and J called. Some clones fail to appear in such tables; in the studies checked, an unresolved V gene covers under half of the shortfall, and the cause of the remainder is unknown. The V and J calls and clone size were taken over from that table, and D and trimming were inferred from the DNA. In this sample the table shows 100,000 or so clones, approximately 70% of which occur a single time. Of the sample, approximately 3% falls within the top ten clones.

According to the germline V gene, CDR1 reads SGHTA and CDR2 reads FQGNSA. The germline V end is reduced by 5 bases and the J end by 0 bases; junction bases left unmatched: 6. The CDR3, cysteine through phenylalanine, is 15 amino acids long. Left in the record is the CDR3 DNA by itself, 45 bases read in frame from the first base. The cohort consisted of 600 to 750 healthy bone marrow donors. At the time of sampling, every cohort member was nominally healthy, though immune exposures that went unrecorded were likely present. The donor was CMV seronegative and was included in the group of 352 seronegative cohort members. Every donor gave a peripheral blood sample, and the peripheral blood mononuclear cells from that sample were used for TCR beta sequencing. The Qiagen DNeasy Blood Extraction Kit was used to extract genomic DNA from the blood cell samples. General study outcomes and caveats: In a later analysis, HLA-associated TCR beta chains showed more clonal expansion and lower generation probabilities than non-associated chains that were equally common. In a later genetic analysis, a missense DCLRE1C variant was associated with V-gene and J-gene trimming of TCR beta chains, and the association was replicated in an independent cohort. HLA typing was unavailable for some donors at each locus, so association tests used only the typed subset. Correlated functional status among segregating V segments might be attributable to linkage disequilibrium, but an unknown experimental factor could not be ruled out. A later analysis reported that several top co-occurrence clusters appeared linked to parvovirus B19, influenza, CMV and Epstein-Barr virus. Because counts were too low, about 18 rarely observed V segments, including chromosome 9 orphons, were excluded from the earlier analysis of around 590 of the donors. According to a later genetic analysis, donors in an Asian-associated ancestry cluster had fewer N-insertions in productive TCRs than the approximately 710-donor mean. The study listed 170 or so TCR beta chains as associated with cytomegalovirus. A later analysis found that most CMV-associated TCR beta chains appeared HLA-restricted, with HLA associations seemingly driven largely by CMV exposure. Sequencing depth was assumed to be roughly uniform across donors in the presence/absence analyses, though that assumption may not hold. Strong co-occurrence of HLA alleles, especially DR and DQ, made assigning TCR associations to individual alleles difficult. In this cohort, only TCR beta chains were sequenced, and detectable features were limited by the absence of alpha or paired-chain data. A cluster of highly shared sequence variants was judged likely to represent a technical artifact of the sequencing pipeline. Broadly in line with IMGT annotations, most TCR beta V segments showed up in productive rearrangements about 87% or about 30% of the time in an earlier analysis of roughly 590 of the donors. A further reported finding was that TCR beta sequences accurately predicted the HLA-A and HLA-B alleles for most subjects in the first cohort. In a later analysis, around 17,000 TCR beta sequences were associated with specific HLA alleles at a false discovery rate of 0.05. According to a later analysis, TCR association rates differed among HLA loci, with DRB1 alleles showing the most associated TCRs and HLA-C alleles showing the fewest. Across donors, most TCR sequences were observed very rarely, whereas some public TCRs were present in many individuals. The 87-base-pair reads could not distinguish some IMGT-functional V segments, including TRBV6-2 and TRBV6-3, so those segments were excluded. For the cohort, immune exposure information was limited to CMV serostatus. It was suggested by the authors that the approach could potentially be generalized to other disease states and immunological phenotypes. Cytomegalovirus status was reported to be diagnosed by the classifier with high specificity and sensitivity in both the original and validation cohorts. A few of the identified cytomegalovirus-associated TCR beta chains were confirmed in vitro to be specific for cytomegalovirus antigens.

The table lists this clone with a few counts. Its target antigen remains unknown. No base quality values were provided; no much bigger clone lies one nucleotide off. The TCR comes from a young man in good health and CMV-seronegative. The chain joins TRBV7-2 to TRBJ1-1, with 7 central nucleotides matching TRBD1. Sequencing was carried out using PBMCs. For the CDR3, the sequence is CASSLDRAMNTEAFF. The sequence in DNA is TGTGCCAGCAGCCTTGACAGGGCAATGAACACTGAAGCTTTCTTT.